This T cell receptor (beta chain) was identified during a study of blood T cell repertoires in COVID-19. At the level of the study: COVID-19 samples collected from the United States, Italy and Spain covered acute and convalescent phases.

From germline, CDR1 is MNHEY and CDR2 SVGEGT. This CDR3 has 15 amino acids. Trimming at V came to 6 bases and at J to 2 bases, leaving 8 bases not matched to a gene. Here immunoSEQ multiplex PCR was the method, and the copy in TCRdb shows in-frame clones only, minus some. Among approximately 400,000 clones listed, 88% were seen once. Material for sequencing was PBMCs or T cells enriched from blood (not recorded which). The receptor was isolated from a young woman who had recovered from COVID-19. The chain is built from TRBV6-2 or TRBV6-3 and TRBJ2-3, with 7 bases that match TRBD2. In DNA form, the CDR3 reads TGTGCCAGCAGCCCTGGGAGGGGTTACACAGATACGCAGTATTTT. As protein: CASSPGRGYTDTQYF.